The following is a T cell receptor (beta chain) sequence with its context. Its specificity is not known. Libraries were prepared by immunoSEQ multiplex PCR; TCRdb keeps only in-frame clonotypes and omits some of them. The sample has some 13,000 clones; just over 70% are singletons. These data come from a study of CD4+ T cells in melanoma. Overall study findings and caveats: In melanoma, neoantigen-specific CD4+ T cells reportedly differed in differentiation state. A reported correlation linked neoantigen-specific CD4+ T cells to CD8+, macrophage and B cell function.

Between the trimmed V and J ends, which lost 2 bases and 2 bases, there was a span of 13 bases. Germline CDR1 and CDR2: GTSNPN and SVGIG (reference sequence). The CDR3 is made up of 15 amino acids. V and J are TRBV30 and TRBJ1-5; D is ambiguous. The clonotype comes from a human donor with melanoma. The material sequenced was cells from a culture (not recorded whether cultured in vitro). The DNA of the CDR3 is TGTGCCTGGAGTTTAAGAGTGAATGGCAATCAGCCCCAGCATTTT. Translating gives CAWSLRVNGNQPQHF. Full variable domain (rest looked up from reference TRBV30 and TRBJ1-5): SQTIHQWPATLVQPVGSPLSLECTVEGTSNPNLYWYRQAAGRGLQLLFYSVGIGQISSEVPQNLSASRPQDRQFILSSKKLLLSDSGFYLCAWSLRVNGNQPQHFGDGTRLSIL.